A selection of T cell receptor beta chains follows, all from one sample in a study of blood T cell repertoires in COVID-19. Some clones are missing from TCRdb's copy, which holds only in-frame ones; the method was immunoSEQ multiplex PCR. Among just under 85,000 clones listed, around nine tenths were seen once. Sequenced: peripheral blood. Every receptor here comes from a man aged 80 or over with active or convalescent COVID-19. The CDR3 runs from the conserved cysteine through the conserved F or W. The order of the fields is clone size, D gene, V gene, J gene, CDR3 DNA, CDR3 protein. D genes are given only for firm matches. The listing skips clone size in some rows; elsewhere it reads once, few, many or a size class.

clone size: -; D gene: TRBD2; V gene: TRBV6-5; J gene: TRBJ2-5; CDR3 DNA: TGTGCCAGCAGGACTAGCGGGGTAGAGACCCAGTACTTC; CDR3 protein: CASRTSGVETQYF
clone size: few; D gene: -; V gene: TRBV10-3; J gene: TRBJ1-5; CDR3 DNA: TGTGCCATCAGTGAGGCAGGGTCCGATCAGCCCCAGCATTTT; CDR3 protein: CAISEAGSDQPQHF
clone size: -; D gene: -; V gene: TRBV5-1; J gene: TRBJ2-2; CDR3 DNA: TGCGCCAGCAGCGAAGCGATGAACACCGGGGAGCTGTTTTTT; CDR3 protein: CASSEAMNTGELFF
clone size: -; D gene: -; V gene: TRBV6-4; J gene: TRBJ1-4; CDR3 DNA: TGTGCCAGCAGGCCCGAAGCGGGGAGGAATGAAAAACTGTTTTTT; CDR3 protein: CASRPEAGRNEKLFF
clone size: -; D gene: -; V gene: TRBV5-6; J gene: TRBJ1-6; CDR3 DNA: TGTGCCAGCAGCTCGAGACAGAGATCGTCTTATAATTCACCCCTCCACTTT; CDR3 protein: CASSSRQRSSYNSPLHF
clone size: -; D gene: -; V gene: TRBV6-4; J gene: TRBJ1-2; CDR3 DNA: TGTGCCAGCAAAACTCGGGACATAATATGTCATGGCTACACCTTC; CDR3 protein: CASKTRDIICHGYTF
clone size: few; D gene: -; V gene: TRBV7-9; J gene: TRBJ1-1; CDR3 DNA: TGTGCCAGCAGCTTAGCCCTAAACACTGAAGCTTTCTTT; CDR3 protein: CASSLALNTEAFF
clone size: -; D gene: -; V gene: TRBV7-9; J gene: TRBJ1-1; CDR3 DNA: TGTGCCAGCAGCCATTCGGGGAAAATGAACACTGAAGCTTTCTTT; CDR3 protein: CASSHSGKMNTEAFF
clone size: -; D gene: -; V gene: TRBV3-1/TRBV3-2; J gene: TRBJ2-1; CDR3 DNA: TGTGCCAGCCCTCCCGACGGGACCTACAATGAGCAGTTCTTC; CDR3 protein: CASPPDGTYNEQFF
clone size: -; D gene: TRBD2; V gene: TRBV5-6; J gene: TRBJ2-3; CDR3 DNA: TGTGCCAGCAGCGCTTGGGGCTCGGGACTAGCGTACACAGATACGCAGTATTTT; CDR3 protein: CASSAWGSGLAYTDTQYF
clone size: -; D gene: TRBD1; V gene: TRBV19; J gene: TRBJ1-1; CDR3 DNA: TGTGCCACTCGACAGGGCTCGGTTAGGGAAGCTTTCTTT; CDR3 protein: CATRQGSVREAFF
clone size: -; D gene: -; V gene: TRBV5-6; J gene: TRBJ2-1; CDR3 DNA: TGTGCCAGCAGCCAGGGCTTAGGGGGTTCCTACAATGAGCAGTTCTTC; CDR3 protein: CASSQGLGGSYNEQFF
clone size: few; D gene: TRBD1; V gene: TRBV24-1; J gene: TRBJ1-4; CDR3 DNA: TGTGCCACCAGTGAAGGACAGGGGGTGGATGAAAAACTGTTTTTT; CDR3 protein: CATSEGQGVDEKLFF
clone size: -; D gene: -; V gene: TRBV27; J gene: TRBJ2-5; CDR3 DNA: TGTGCCAGCAAAGGTGGGGAAGGGCCCCAGGGGACCCAGTACTTC; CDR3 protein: CASKGGEGPQGTQYF
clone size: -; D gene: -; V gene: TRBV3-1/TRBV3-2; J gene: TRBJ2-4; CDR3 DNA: TGTGCCAGCAGCTCGGGACACCGCCTGAACAAAAACATTCAGTACTTC; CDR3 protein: CASSSGHRLNKNIQYF
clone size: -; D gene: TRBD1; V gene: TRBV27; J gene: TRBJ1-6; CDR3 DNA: TGTGCCAGCAGTTTAAGGGGACAGGGGGTGCGCGTGGTCCACTTT; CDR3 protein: CASSLRGQGVRVVHF
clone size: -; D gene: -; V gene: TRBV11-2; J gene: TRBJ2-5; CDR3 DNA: TGTGCCAGCAGCCCGACTAGAACAGCGGAGACCCAGTACTTC; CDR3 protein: CASSPTRTAETQYF
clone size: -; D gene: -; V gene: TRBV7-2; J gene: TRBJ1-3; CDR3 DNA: TGTGCCAGCAGCTTCTCGGTTGGAAACACCATATATTTT; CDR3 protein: CASSFSVGNTIYF
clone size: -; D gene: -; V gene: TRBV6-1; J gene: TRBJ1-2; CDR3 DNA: TGTGCCAGCAGTGAAGGCGGCCCCTATGGCTACACCTTC; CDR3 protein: CASSEGGPYGYTF
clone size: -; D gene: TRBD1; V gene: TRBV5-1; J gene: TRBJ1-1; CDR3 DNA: TGCGCCAGCAGCTTGGTGGGACAGGGTGCCACTGAAGCTTTCTTT; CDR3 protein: CASSLVGQGATEAFF